The 20 T cell receptor beta chains below come from one sample, sequenced in a study of early T cells in non-severe SARS-CoV-2 infection. TCRdb re-derived calls from the 5' RACE reads in MiXCR, one entry per CDR3 protein. In the table there are about 77,000 distinct CDR3 sequences, over 4% of which are singletons. Sequencing was performed on whole blood, taken at baseline. All receptors come from an adult who was a healthcare worker with PCR-confirmed SARS-CoV-2 infection or an uninfected control (not recorded which).

The sample holds many counts of this clonotype. The chain joins TRBV28 to TRBJ1-2; D unresolved. Germline V gene data show CDR1 as MDHEN and CDR2 as SYDVKM. This CDR3 is 14 amino acids long. V lost 2 bases and J lost 2, with 9 bases in between. The CDR3 protein is CASSLGNSNYGYTF. CDR3 sequence (DNA): TGTGCCAGCAGTTTAGGGAACAGCAACTATGGCTACACCTTC.

This clonotype occurred a few times. The chain uses TRBV25-1 and TRBJ1-5, with D perhaps TRBD1 (5 bases). Trimming stripped 7 bases from V and 3 bases from J, with 16 bases between. The CDR3 is 15 residues long. Germline CDR1 reads MGHDK; CDR2 reads SYGVNS. In DNA form, the CDR3 reads TGTGCCAGCATTCGCGGGACCGGGAACAATCAGCCCCAGCATTTT. Translating gives CASIRGTGNNQPQHF.

This clonotype occurred a few times. V is TRBV12-3 or TRBV12-4 and J is TRBJ2-3, with a tentative D call TRBD2 (5 bases). The CDR3 totals 13 residues. V lost 4 bases and J 4 bases, leaving 9 bases between the germline ends. The chain's CDR3 is CASSSLRADTQYF. In nucleotides, the CDR3 is TGTGCCAGCAGTTCCCTGAGGGCAGATACGCAGTATTTT.

This clonotype was detected ten times or more. V and J are TRBV20-1 and TRBJ2-1; D gene ambiguous. Trimming took off 1 base at V and 2 bases at J, with 15 bases between the two ends. Germline values: CDR1 DFQATT, CDR2 SNEGSKA (reference sequence). CDR3 length: 16 amino acids. The CDR3 DNA reads as TGCAGTGCTAGAGTCGGCCGGCAAGAGCCCTACAATGAGCAGTTCTTC. It specifies CSARVGRQEPYNEQFF.

At least ten counts were recorded for this clonotype. This chain links TRBV7-9 with TRBJ2-1, with D unclear. Germline lookup yields CDR1 SEHNR and CDR2 FQNEAQ (reference sequence). Between the trimmed V and J ends, which lost 3 bases and 9 bases, there was a span of 12 bases. The CDR3 runs 13 residues. Here the CDR3 reads CASSFSPTPEQFF. CDR3 nucleotide sequence: TGTGCCAGCAGCTTTAGCCCGACACCTGAGCAGTTCTTC.

This clonotype has only a few counts. The chain has TRBV7-6 and TRBJ2-1; 7 bases are shared with TRBD1. Trimming removed 2 bases from V and 5 bases from J; junction bases left unmatched: 18. The CDR3 length is 19 residues. The germline gives CDR1 SGHVS, CDR2 FNYEAQ. The CDR3 nucleotides read TGTGCCAGCAGCTTAAGGGCCTTGACAGGGCACAAACGCGACAATGAGCAGTTCTTC. The encoded protein is CASSLRALTGHKRDNEQFF.

This clonotype was recorded a few times. The chain uses TRBV2 and TRBJ2-7, with a weak D call TRBD2 (5 bases). Germline V CDR1 and CDR2: SNHLY, FYNNEI. The CDR3 is made up of 14 amino acids. Trimming shortened V by 1 base and J by 0 bases, and 7 bases separated the two germline ends. DNA of the CDR3: TGTGCCAGCAGTGAAGATAGCGCCTCCTACGAGCAGTACTTC. Its translation is CASSEDSASYEQYF.

The chain joins TRBV12-3 or TRBV12-4 to TRBJ2-2, with D possibly matching TRBD1 (5 bases). V gave up 3 bases and J gave up 1 base, with 9 bases separating them. The CDR3 covers 15 residues. The CDR3, as DNA: TGTGCCAGCAGTTTTCAGGGTTTGAACACCGGGGAGCTGTTTTTT. This encodes CASSFQGLNTGELFF.

There are many counts of this clonotype. The chain recombines TRBV10-2 with TRBJ2-1; TRBD2 matches at 12 bases. Per germline, CDR1 WSHSY and CDR2 SAAADI. This CDR3 has 16 residues. The trim removed 2 bases at V and 8 bases at J, leaving 7 bases unmatched. This CDR3 is CASSESLAGGPHEQFF. The CDR3, as DNA: TGCGCCAGCAGTGAGAGTCTAGCGGGAGGGCCCCATGAGCAGTTCTTC.

The V and J genes are TRBV20-1 and TRBJ1-5; D gene uncertain. Germline V CDR1 and CDR2: DFQATT, SNEGSKA (reference sequence). CDR3 length: 13 amino acids. V was trimmed by 1 base and J by 5 bases, leaving 9 bases between them. CDR3 DNA: TGCAGTGCTAGAGGCCCCCAGGATCAGCCCCAGCATTTT. Protein product: CSARGPQDQPQHF.

There are a few counts of this clonotype. The rearrangement joins TRBV20-1 to TRBJ2-2, with unresolved D. CDR3 size: 15 residues. Germline CDR1 reads DFQATT; CDR2 reads SNEGSKA (reference sequence). The ends were cut back, 0 bases at V and 0 bases at J, with 8 bases in the middle. Here the CDR3 reads CSARDGRSNTGELFF. The CDR3 DNA reads TGCAGTGCTAGAGATGGTCGGTCGAACACCGGGGAGCTGTTTTTT.

The table lists this clonotype with many counts. The chain recombines TRBV11-2 with TRBJ1-4; unclear D gene. The germline V gene encodes CDR1 SGHAT and CDR2 FQNNGV. V was trimmed by 1 base and J by 8 bases, leaving 8 bases between them. This CDR3 has 13 amino acids. The CDR3, as DNA: TGTGCCAGCAGCTTAGCGCAATACGAAAAACTGTTTTTT. Amino acid sequence: CASSLAQYEKLFF.

This clonotype has ten or more counts. The CDR3 spells CASSQVAGAAYEQYF. The CDR3 nucleotides read TGTGCCAGCAGCCAAGTAGCCGGGGCAGCCTACGAGCAGTACTTC. The rearrangement joins TRBV4-2 to TRBJ2-7; D assignment may be TRBD1 or TRBD2 (5 bases each). The CDR3 consists of 15 residues. Germline assignment: CDR1 LGHNA and CDR2 YNFKEQ. V lost 1 base and J 2 bases, leaving 12 bases between the germline ends.

This clonotype turned up a few times. As DNA, the CDR3 is TGTGCCATCAGGAACCTAACAGGGGGCTCGGGCAATGAGCAGTTCTTC. Translation gives CAIRNLTGGSGNEQFF. The chain couples TRBV10-3 to TRBJ2-1; 9 bases line up with TRBD1. CDR3 length: 16 amino acids. CDR1 and CDR2 from the germline V gene are ENHRY and SYGVKD. V dropped 6 bases and J dropped 6; count of bases not matched to a gene: 12.

This clonotype showed up many times. The rearrangement links TRBV20-1 to TRBJ2-5; D is perhaps TRBD1 or TRBD2 (5 bases each). Per the germline V gene, CDR1 is DFQATT and CDR2 is SNEGSKA (reference sequence). V was cut by 5 bases and J by 8 bases, with 24 bases left in between. The CDR3 length is 15 residues. DNA for the CDR3: TGCAGTGCTGCTACCGGGGCCGCGTATCAAAGAACCCAGTACTTC. Translating it yields CSAATGAAYQRTQYF.

This clonotype was seen repeatedly, ten times or more. The rearrangement joins TRBV20-1 to TRBJ1-6, with 7 bases identical to TRBD1. CDR1 is DFQATT, CDR2 SNEGSKA, per germline (reference sequence). Trimming at V came to 0 bases and at J to 6 bases, leaving 8 bases not matched to a gene. The CDR3 loop spans 16 amino acids. Written as DNA, the CDR3 is TGCAGTGCTAGAGAAACAGGGGTTGGACTTAATTCACCCCTCCACTTT. Amino acid sequence: CSARETGVGLNSPLHF.

This clonotype was counted many times. The V and J genes are TRBV11-2 and TRBJ2-1; 7 bases fit TRBD1. Trimming took 5 bases from V and 2 from J; bases not matched to a gene: 12. Germline CDR1 and CDR2: SGHAT and FQNNGV. The CDR3 contains 17 residues. In DNA, the CDR3 is TGTGCCAGCAGCCCACCCCTGGGGACAGAAGCCTACAATGAGCAGTTCTTC. Encoded protein: CASSPPLGTEAYNEQFF.

This clonotype was counted only a few times. The rearrangement joins TRBV3-1 to TRBJ1-3; D remains ambiguous. CDR3 size: 15 residues. V lost 1 base and J 0 bases, leaving 7 bases between the germline ends. The V gene's germline CDR1 is LGHDT and CDR2 YNNKEL (reference sequence). The CDR3 coding sequence is TGTGCCAGCAGCCAAGGGTATTCCTCTGGAAACACCATATATTTT. Amino acids: CASSQGYSSGNTIYF.

This clonotype was found many times. The chain is built from TRBV14 and TRBJ1-2, with D uncertain. Per germline, CDR1 SGHDN and CDR2 FVKESK. Trimming shortened V by 1 base and J by 10 bases, and 13 bases separated the two germline ends. The CDR3 runs 13 residues. The CDR3 sequence is CASSQGVLGVYTF. CDR3 DNA: TGTGCCAGCAGCCAAGGCGTGTTGGGAGTCTACACCTTC.

CDR3 bases: TGTGCCAGCAGTTTAGGGGCCCTTCTAGAGACCCAGTACTTC. Its translation is CASSLGALLETQYF. This sequence joins TRBV12-3 or TRBV12-4 and TRBJ2-5; D remains unclear. CDR3 length: 14 amino acids. V lost 1 base, J lost 4 bases, and 10 bases lay in between.